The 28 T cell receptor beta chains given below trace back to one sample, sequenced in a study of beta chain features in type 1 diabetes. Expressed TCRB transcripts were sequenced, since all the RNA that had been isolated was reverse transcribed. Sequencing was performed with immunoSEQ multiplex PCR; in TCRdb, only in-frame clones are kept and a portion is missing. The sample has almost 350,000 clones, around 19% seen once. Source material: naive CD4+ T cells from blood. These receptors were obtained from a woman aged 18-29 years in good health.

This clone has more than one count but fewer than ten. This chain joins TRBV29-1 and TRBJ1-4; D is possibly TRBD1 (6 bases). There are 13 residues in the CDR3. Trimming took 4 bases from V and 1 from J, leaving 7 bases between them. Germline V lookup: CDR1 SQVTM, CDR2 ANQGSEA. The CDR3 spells CSVGGGTNEKLFF. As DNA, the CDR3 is TGCAGCGTTGGAGGGGGAACTAATGAAAAACTGTTTTTT.

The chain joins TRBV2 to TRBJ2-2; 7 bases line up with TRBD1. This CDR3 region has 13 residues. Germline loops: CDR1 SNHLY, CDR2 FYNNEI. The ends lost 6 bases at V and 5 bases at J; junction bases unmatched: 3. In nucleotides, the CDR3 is TGTGCCAGCAGGGGACAGTTTACCGGGGAGCTGTTTTTT. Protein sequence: CASRGQFTGELFF.

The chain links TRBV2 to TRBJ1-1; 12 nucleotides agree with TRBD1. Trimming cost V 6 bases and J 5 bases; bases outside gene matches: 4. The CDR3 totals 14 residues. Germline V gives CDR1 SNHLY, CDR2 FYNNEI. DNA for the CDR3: TGTGCCAGCAGGGGACAGGGGGCGTCTACTGAAGCTTTCTTT. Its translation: CASRGQGASTEAFF.

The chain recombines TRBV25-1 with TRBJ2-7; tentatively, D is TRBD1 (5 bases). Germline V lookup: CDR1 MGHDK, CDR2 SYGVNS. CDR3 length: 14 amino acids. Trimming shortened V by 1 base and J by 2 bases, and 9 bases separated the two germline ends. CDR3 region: CASSESRRAYEQYF. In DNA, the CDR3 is TGTGCCAGCAGTGAATCGCGCAGGGCCTACGAGCAGTACTTC.

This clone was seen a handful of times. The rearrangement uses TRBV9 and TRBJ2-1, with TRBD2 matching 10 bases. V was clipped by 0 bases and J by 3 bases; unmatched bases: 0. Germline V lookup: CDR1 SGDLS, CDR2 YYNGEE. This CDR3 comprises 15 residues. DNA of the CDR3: TGTGCCAGCAGCGTAGTAGCGGGGGGCTACAATGAGCAGTTCTTC. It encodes CASSVVAGGYNEQFF.

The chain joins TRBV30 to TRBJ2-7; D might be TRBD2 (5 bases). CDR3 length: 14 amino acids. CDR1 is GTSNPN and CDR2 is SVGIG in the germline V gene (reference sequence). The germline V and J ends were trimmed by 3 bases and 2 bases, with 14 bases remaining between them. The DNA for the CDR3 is TGTGCCTGGAGAGTGCGACTACCACCCTACGAGCAGTACTTC. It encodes CAWRVRLPPYEQYF. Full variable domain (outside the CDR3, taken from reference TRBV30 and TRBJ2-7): SQTIHQWPATLVQPVGSPLSLECTVEGTSNPNLYWYRQAAGRGLQLLFYSVGIGQISSEVPQNLSASRPQDRQFILSSKKLLLSDSGFYLCAWRVRLPPYEQYFGPGTRLTVT.

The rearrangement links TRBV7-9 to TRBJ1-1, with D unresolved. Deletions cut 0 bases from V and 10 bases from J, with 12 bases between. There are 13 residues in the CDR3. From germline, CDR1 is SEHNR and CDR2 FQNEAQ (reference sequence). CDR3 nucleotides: TGTGCCAGCAGCTTAGCAATCTCGGGAGGAGCTTTCTTT. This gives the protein CASSLAISGGAFF.

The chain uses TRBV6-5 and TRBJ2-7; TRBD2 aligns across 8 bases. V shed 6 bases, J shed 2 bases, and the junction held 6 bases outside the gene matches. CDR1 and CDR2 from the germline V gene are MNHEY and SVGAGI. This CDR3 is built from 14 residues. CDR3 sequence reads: CASRTGLAAYEQYF. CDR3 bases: TGTGCCAGCAGAACCGGACTAGCAGCCTACGAGCAGTACTTC.

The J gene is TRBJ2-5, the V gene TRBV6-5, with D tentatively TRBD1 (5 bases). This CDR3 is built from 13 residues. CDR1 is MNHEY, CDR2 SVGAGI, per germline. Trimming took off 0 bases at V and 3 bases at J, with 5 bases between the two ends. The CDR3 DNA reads TGTGCCAGCAGTTACTCGACAGAAGAGACCCAGTACTTC. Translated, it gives CASSYSTEETQYF.

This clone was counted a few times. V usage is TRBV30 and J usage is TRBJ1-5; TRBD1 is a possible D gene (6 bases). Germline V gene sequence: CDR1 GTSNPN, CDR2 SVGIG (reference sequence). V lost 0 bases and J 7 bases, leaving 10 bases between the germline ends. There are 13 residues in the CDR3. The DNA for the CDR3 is TGTGCCTGGAGTGTACAGGGAAGGCAGCCCCAGCATTTT. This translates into CAWSVQGRQPQHF.

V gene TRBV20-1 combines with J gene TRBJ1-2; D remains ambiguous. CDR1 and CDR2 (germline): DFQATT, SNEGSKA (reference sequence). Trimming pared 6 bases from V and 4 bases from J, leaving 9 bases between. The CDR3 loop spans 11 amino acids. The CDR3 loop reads CSAAGSYGYTF. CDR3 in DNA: TGCAGTGCCGCAGGCAGCTATGGCTACACCTTC.

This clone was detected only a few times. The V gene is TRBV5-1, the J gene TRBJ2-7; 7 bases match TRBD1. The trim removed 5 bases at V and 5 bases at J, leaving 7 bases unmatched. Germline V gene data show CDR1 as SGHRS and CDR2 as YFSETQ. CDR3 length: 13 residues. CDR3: CASSTRQGHEQYF. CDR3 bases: TGCGCCAGCAGTACTCGACAGGGCCACGAGCAGTACTTC.

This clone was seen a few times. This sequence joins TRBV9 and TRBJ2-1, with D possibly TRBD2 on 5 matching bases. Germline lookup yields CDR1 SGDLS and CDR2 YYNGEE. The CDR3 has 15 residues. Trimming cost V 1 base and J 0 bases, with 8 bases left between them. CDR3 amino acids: CASSVMGSSYNEQFF. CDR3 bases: TGTGCCAGCAGCGTAATGGGGAGCTCCTACAATGAGCAGTTCTTC.

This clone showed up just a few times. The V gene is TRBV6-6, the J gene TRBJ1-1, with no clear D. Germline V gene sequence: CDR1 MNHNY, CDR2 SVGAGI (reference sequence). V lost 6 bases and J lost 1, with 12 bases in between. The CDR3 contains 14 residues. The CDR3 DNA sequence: TGTGCCAGCAGAGTCGAGGGCGGGAACACTGAAGCTTTCTTT. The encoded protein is CASRVEGGNTEAFF.

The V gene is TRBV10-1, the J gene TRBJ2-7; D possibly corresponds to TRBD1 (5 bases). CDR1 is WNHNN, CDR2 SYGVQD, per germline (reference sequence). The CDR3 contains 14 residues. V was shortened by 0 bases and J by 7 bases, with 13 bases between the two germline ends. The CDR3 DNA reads TGCGCCAGCAGTGAGTCGGGGCGCCAACGGGAGCAGTACTTC. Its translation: CASSESGRQREQYF.

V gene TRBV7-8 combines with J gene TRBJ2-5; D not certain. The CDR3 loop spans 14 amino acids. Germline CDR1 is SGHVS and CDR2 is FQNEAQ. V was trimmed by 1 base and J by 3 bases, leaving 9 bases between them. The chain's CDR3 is CASSLGANEETQYF. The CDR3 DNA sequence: TGTGCCAGCAGCTTAGGAGCTAACGAAGAGACCCAGTACTTC.

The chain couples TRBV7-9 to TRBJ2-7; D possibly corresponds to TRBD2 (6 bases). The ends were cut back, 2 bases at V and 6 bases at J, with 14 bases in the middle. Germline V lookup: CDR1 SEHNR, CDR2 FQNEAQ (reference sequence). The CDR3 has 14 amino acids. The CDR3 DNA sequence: TGTGCCAGCAGCTTAATGTCGGAGGGGAGCGAGCAGTACTTC. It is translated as CASSLMSEGSEQYF.

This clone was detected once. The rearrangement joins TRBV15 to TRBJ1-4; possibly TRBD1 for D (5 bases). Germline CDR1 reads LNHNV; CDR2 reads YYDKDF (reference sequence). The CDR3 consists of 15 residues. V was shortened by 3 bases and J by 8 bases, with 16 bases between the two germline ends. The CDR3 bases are TGTGCCACCAGCAGGACCCCCAGGGAAAGGGAAAAACTGTTTTTT. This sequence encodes CATSRTPREREKLFF.

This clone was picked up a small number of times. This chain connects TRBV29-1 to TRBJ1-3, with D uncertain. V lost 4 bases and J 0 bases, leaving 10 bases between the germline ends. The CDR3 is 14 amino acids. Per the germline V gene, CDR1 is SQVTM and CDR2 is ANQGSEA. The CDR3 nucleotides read TGCAGCGTTGTCGACACCAACTCTGGAAACACCATATATTTT. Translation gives CSVVDTNSGNTIYF.

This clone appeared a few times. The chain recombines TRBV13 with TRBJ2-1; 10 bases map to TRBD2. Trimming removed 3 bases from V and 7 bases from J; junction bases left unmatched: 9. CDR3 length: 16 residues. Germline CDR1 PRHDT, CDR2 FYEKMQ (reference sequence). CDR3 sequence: CASSLGSLAGINEQFF. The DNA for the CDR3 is TGTGCCAGCAGCTTGGGTTCACTAGCGGGAATAAATGAGCAGTTCTTC. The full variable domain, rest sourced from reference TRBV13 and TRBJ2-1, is AAGVIQSPRHLIKEKRETATLKCYPIPRHDTVYWYQQGPGQDPQFLISFYEKMQSDKGSIPDRFSAQQFSDYHSELNMSSLELGDSALYFCASSLGSLAGINEQFFGPGTRLTVL.

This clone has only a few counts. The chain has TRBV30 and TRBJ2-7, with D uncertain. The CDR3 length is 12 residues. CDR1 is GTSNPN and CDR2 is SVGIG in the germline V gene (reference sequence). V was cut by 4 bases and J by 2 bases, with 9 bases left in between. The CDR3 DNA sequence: TGTGCCTGGAAGGTACAGCCCTACGAGCAGTACTTC. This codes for CAWKVQPYEQYF. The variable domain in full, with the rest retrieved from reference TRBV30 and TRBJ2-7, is SQTIHQWPATLVQPVGSPLSLECTVEGTSNPNLYWYRQAAGRGLQLLFYSVGIGQISSEVPQNLSASRPQDRQFILSSKKLLLSDSGFYLCAWKVQPYEQYFGPGTRLTVT.

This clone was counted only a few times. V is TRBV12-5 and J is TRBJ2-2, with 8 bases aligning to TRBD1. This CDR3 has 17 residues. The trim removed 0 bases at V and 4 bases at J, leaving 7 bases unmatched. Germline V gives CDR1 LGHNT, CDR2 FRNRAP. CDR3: CASGLVLTGGITGELFF. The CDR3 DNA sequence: TGTGCTAGTGGTTTGGTACTCACAGGGGGGATCACCGGGGAGCTGTTTTTT. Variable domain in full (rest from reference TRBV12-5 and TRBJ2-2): DARVTQTPRHKVTEMGQEVTMRCQPILGHNTVFWYRQTMMQGLELLAYFRNRAPLDDSGMPKDRFSAEMPDATLATLKIQPSEPRDSAVYFCASGLVLTGGITGELFFGEGSRLTVL.

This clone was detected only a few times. The CDR3 DNA reads TGTGCCACCAGCAGACCCCAGCGGGGGAATCAGCCCCAGCATTTT. This encodes CATSRPQRGNQPQHF. The chain combines TRBV15 with TRBJ1-5; D perhaps matches TRBD1 (5 bases). Germline assignment: CDR1 LNHNV and CDR2 YYDKDF (reference sequence). The CDR3 runs to 15 residues. The V end was cut by 2 bases, the J end by 4 bases, with 12 bases between.

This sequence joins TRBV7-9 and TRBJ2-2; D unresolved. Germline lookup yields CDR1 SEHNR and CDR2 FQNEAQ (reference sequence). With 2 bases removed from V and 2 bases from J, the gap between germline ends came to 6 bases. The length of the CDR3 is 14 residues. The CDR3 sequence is CASSLRLNTGELFF. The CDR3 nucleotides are TGTGCCAGCAGCTTAAGACTCAACACCGGGGAGCTGTTTTTT.

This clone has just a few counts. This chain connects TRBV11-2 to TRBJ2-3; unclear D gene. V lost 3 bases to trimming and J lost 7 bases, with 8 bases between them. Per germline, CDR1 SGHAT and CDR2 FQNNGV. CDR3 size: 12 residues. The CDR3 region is CASSFSLNTQYF. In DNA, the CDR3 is TGTGCCAGCAGCTTTTCCCTTAATACGCAGTATTTT. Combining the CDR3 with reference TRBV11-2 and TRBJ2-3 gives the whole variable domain EAGVAQSPRYKIIEKRQSVAFWCNPISGHATLYWYQQILGQGPKLLIQFQNNGVVDDSQLPKDRFSAERLKGVDSTLKIQPAKLEDSAVYLCASSFSLNTQYFGPGTRLTVL.

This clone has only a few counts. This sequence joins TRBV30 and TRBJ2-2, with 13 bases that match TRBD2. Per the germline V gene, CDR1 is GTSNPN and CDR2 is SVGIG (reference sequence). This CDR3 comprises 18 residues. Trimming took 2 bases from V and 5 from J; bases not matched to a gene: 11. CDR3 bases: TGTGCCTGGAGTAGGGGGAGCCCGACTAGCGGGAGGACCGGGGAGCTGTTTTTT. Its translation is CAWSRGSPTSGRTGELFF.

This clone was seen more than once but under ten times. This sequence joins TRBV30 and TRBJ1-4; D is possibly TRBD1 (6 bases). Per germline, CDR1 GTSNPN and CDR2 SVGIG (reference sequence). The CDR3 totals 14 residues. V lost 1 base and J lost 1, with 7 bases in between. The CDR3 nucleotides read TGTGCCTGGAGTGGAGGGGGAACTAATGAAAAACTGTTTTTT. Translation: CAWSGGGTNEKLFF.

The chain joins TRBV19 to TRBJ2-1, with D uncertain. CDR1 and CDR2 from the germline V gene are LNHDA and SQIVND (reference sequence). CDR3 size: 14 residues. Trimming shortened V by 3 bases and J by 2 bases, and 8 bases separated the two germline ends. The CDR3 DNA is TGTGCCAGTAGTATCGGCGGAGCCTACAATGAGCAGTTCTTC. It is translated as CASSIGGAYNEQFF. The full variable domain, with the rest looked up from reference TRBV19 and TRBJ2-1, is DGGITQSPKYLFRKEGQNVTLSCEQNLNHDAMYWYRQDPGQGLRLIYYSQIVNDFQKGDIAEGYSVSREKKESFPLTVTSAQKNPTAFYLCASSIGGAYNEQFFGPGTRLTVL.